This is a list of T cell receptor beta chains from one sample in a study of blood T cells in healthy people across ages. MiXCR, applied by TCRdb to the 5' RACE reads, yields one record per CDR3 protein. This table holds under 2 million distinct CDR3 sequences, approximately 32% found once. The source material was blood. The receptors stem from a woman aged 30 to 39 in good health. The CDR3 runs from the conserved cysteine through the conserved F or W. Each record gives: V gene, CDR3 length, clone size, D gene, J gene, CDR3 protein, CDR3 DNA. A D gene is named only where the DNA matches it firmly. A clone size is listed for some rows: how often the clone was seen (once, few, many), or a class if it is expanded.

TRBV12-3/TRBV12-4	14	few	-	TRBJ1-2	CASSSGPLLYGYTF	TGTGCCAGCAGTTCTGGCCCTTTATTATATGGCTACACCTTC
TRBV5-1	16	few	TRBD2	TRBJ2-3	CASSISGSAITDTQYF	TGCGCCAGCAGTATAAGCGGGAGTGCTATCACAGATACGCAGTATTTT
TRBV27	15	-	-	TRBJ1-1	CASSPPLSWGTEAFF	TGTGCCAGCAGTCCGCCCTTGAGCTGGGGCACTGAAGCTTTCTTT
TRBV29-1	15	many	TRBD2	TRBJ2-3	CSAGTSGSGTDTQYF	TGCAGCGCTGGGACTAGCGGGAGCGGCACAGATACGCAGTATTTT
TRBV2	14	-	-	TRBJ2-7	CASSLGGEFFEQYF	TGTGCCAGCAGTTTGGGCGGGGAGTTCTTCGAGCAGTACTTC
TRBV20-1	11	-	-	TRBJ1-1	CSAERQRGAFF	TGCAGTGCCGAGAGACAGAGAGGAGCTTTCTTT
TRBV20-1	15	-	TRBD2	TRBJ2-1	CSATPGTSGYNEQLF	TGCAGTGCCACACCCGGGACTAGCGGGTACAATGAGCAGTTATTC
TRBV3-1	12	few	-	TRBJ1-2	CASSQEADGYTF	TGTGCCAGCAGCCAAGAGGCAGATGGCTACACCTTC
TRBV5-6	15	-	-	TRBJ1-1	CASSRRTERGTEAFF	TGTGCCAGCAGCAGACGGACAGAAAGAGGGACTGAAGCTTTCTTT
TRBV20-1	16	-	TRBD2	TRBJ2-5	CSAVPGLAGFQETQYF	TGCAGTGCTGTGCCGGGACTAGCGGGTTTCCAAGAGACCCAGTACTTC
TRBV20-1	15	-	-	TRBJ2-3	CSATLEGGVQDTQYF	TGCAGTGCTACCCTGGAGGGGGGGGTTCAAGATACGCAGTATTTT
TRBV20-1	14	-	-	TRBJ1-3	CSATHISAGNTIYF	TGCAGTGCTACACACATTTCGGCTGGAAACACCATATATTTT
TRBV12-3/TRBV12-4	14	-	TRBD1	TRBJ1-6	CASSLEQGSSPLHF	TGTGCCAGCAGTTTAGAACAGGGGAGTTCACCCCTCCACTTT
TRBV6-5	13	many	TRBD2	TRBJ2-7	CASSQRGAYEQYF	TGTGCCAGCAGTCAGCGGGGGGCCTACGAGCAGTACTTC
TRBV6-1	15	-	TRBD1	TRBJ2-5	CASKDWGTGVETQYF	TGTGCCAGCAAAGACTGGGGGACAGGGGTAGAGACCCAGTACTTC
TRBV20-1	12	-	-	TRBJ1-2	CSARYQFYGYTF	TGCAGTGCTAGGTATCAGTTCTATGGCTACACCTTC
TRBV20-1	17	-	-	TRBJ2-3	CSARDRGLASFQDTQYF	TGCAGTGCTAGAGATCGCGGGCTAGCGAGCTTTCAAGATACGCAGTATTTT
TRBV27	16	once	-	TRBJ1-1	CASSPLGWEMNTEAFF	TGTGCCAGCAGTCCCTTAGGGTGGGAAATGAACACTGAAGCTTTCTTT
TRBV6-2/TRBV6-3	16	-	-	TRBJ2-6	CASSFPQGSGANVLTF	TGTGCCAGCAGCTTTCCCCAAGGATCCGGGGCCAACGTCCTGACTTTC
TRBV2	11	-	-	TRBJ2-7	CASGRPEEQYF	TGTGCCAGCGGCAGGCCTGAGGAGCAGTACTTC
TRBV25-1	18	-	TRBD2	TRBJ2-5	CASSERLAGAPFQETQYF	TGTGCCAGTAGCGAGAGACTAGCGGGGGCTCCTTTCCAAGAGACCCAGTACTTC
TRBV2	14	-	-	TRBJ2-7	CASSPTGTPYEQYF	TGTGCCAGCAGTCCAACCGGGACACCCTACGAGCAGTACTTC
TRBV4-2	17	-	TRBD2	TRBJ2-5	CASSSSTSGGPWETQYF	TGTGCCAGCAGCTCGTCGACTAGCGGGGGGCCGTGGGAGACCCAGTACTTC
TRBV3-1	15	once	-	TRBJ2-5	CASSQELGRGETQYF	TGTGCCAGCAGCCAAGAGTTGGGCAGGGGAGAGACCCAGTACTTC
TRBV6-4	15	few	TRBD1	TRBJ1-2	CASSEYTGGRYGYTF	TGTGCCAGCAGTGAATATACAGGGGGCCGGTATGGCTACACCTTC
TRBV6-6	12	-	-	TRBJ1-5	CATTTGNQPQHF	TGTGCCACCACCACAGGGAATCAGCCCCAGCATTTT
TRBV28	14	once	TRBD1	TRBJ1-6	CASSITGVDSPLHF	TGTGCCAGCAGTATAACAGGGGTTGATTCACCCCTCCACTTT
TRBV5-1	14	-	TRBD2	TRBJ2-1	CASSAASGRHEQFF	TGCGCCAGCAGCGCGGCTAGCGGGAGACATGAGCAGTTCTTC
TRBV28	16	few	-	TRBJ2-7	CASTSSEGPTSYEQYF	TGTGCCAGCACCTCAAGCGAGGGCCCCACTTCATACGAGCAGTACTTC
TRBV3-1	16	few	-	TRBJ2-3	CASSQDRAAGHRTQYF	TGTGCCAGCAGCCAAGATCGAGCCGCCGGACATCGCACGCAGTATTTT
TRBV7-6	17	-	-	TRBJ2-7	CASSQGWGGAPLREQYF	TGTGCCAGCAGCCAGGGTTGGGGGGGCGCACCACTACGCGAGCAGTACTTC
TRBV11-2	12	-	-	TRBJ2-7	CASGSTTLEQYF	TGTGCCAGCGGCTCGACAACCCTGGAGCAGTACTTC
TRBV3-1	17	-	-	TRBJ2-3	CASSQEGAPLRTDTQYF	TGTGCCAGCAGCCAAGAAGGGGCCCCCCTTAGAACAGATACGCAGTATTTT
TRBV5-5	14	-	-	TRBJ2-5	CASSLLREAETQYF	TGTGCCAGCAGCTTGCTCAGGGAGGCAGAGACCCAGTACTTC
TRBV27	15	few	-	TRBJ1-1	CASSLGTAGGTEAFF	TGTGCCAGCAGTTTAGGAACAGCCGGAGGGACTGAAGCTTTCTTT
TRBV30	12	many	-	TRBJ2-3	CAWSVSRDTQYF	TGTGCCTGGAGTGTTTCGAGGGATACGCAGTATTTT
TRBV5-1	15	few	TRBD1	TRBJ1-1	CASSEPGQGGTEAFF	TGCGCCAGCAGCGAACCGGGACAGGGTGGGACTGAAGCTTTCTTT
TRBV21-1	20	-	-	TRBJ2-1	CASSNTSGLAGGSSYNEQFF	TGTGCCAGCAGCAACACTTCGGGACTAGCGGGAGGAAGTTCCTACAATGAGCAGTTCTTC
TRBV20-1	14	few	-	TRBJ1-4	CSARVGSGNEKLFF	TGCAGTGCTAGAGTAGGGTCGGGTAATGAAAAACTGTTTTTT
TRBV9	16	-	-	TRBJ2-1	CASSSSDSGITYEQFF	TGTGCCAGCAGCTCCTCGGACAGCGGGATTACTTATGAGCAGTTCTTC
TRBV29-1	11	-	-	TRBJ1-1	CSVAEAGQAFF	TGCAGCGTTGCTGAGGCAGGGCAAGCTTTCTTT
TRBV20-1	14	-	-	TRBJ2-5	CSARPWTGQETQYF	TGCAGTGCTAGACCCTGGACGGGGCAAGAGACCCAGTACTTC
TRBV28	17	-	TRBD2	TRBJ2-1	CASSLTTGTSLNVGQFF	TGTGCCAGCAGTTTAACAACCGGGACTAGCCTCAATGTGGGGCAGTTCTTC
TRBV5-1	15	few	-	TRBJ1-6	CASKFQSGLNSPLHF	TGCGCCAGCAAATTTCAAAGTGGACTAAATTCACCCCTCCACTTT
TRBV7-9	16	-	-	TRBJ2-5	CASSLNFIEPQETQYF	TGTGCCAGCAGCTTAAATTTCATTGAGCCCCAAGAGACCCAGTACTTC
TRBV12-3/TRBV12-4	15	few	-	TRBJ1-4	CASSPGQSENEKLFF	TGTGCCAGCAGTCCAGGACAGTCAGAGAATGAAAAACTGTTTTTT
TRBV27	14	-	-	TRBJ2-1	CASSPRLSYNEQFF	TGTGCCAGCAGCCCCCGTTTAAGCTACAATGAGCAGTTCTTC
TRBV12-3/TRBV12-4	12	-	-	TRBJ2-3	CASRRLVDTQYF	TGTGCCAGCAGGCGGCTAGTAGATACGCAGTATTTT
TRBV27	15	once	TRBD1	TRBJ1-6	CASSRRQGENSPLHF	TGTGCCAGCAGCCGAAGACAGGGGGAGAATTCACCCCTCCACTTT
TRBV4-1	14	-	-	TRBJ1-4	CASSQVGPLEKLFF	TGCGCCAGCAGCCAAGTTGGACCGCTTGAAAAACTGTTTTTT
TRBV20-1	12	-	-	TRBJ1-5	CSAPLGFGPQHF	TGCAGTGCTCCCCTTGGTTTCGGACCCCAGCATTTT
TRBV7-3	14	-	-	TRBJ2-7	CAGNIQGPSYEQYF	TGTGCCGGGAATATACAGGGACCCTCCTACGAGCAGTACTTC
TRBV4-2	16	few	TRBD2	TRBJ2-7	CASSQDTLAGRYEQYF	TGTGCCAGCAGCCAAGATACGCTAGCGGGACGCTACGAGCAGTACTTC
TRBV4-1	17	-	-	TRBJ2-4	CASSQPPRGAAKNIQYF	TGCGCCAGCAGCCAGCCCCCGCGAGGGGCTGCCAAAAACATTCAGTACTTC